Listed here are 21 T cell receptor beta chains from one sample, sequenced in a study of T cell responses to AZD1222 COVID-19 vaccine. Some clones are missing from TCRdb's copy, which holds only in-frame ones; the method was immunoSEQ multiplex PCR. The table includes roughly 150,000 clones, 88% detected once. The sequencing here drew on peripheral blood, taken on day 0 of MenACWY control vaccination. Source of these receptors: an adult in good health.

The rearrangement joins TRBV3-1 (or the pseudogene TRBV3-2) to TRBJ1-1, with 8 positions matching TRBD1. CDR3 size: 15 residues. J was trimmed by 3 bases and V by 5 bases; bases with no gene match: 8. Looked up from germline, CDR1 is LGHDT and CDR2 is YNNKEL (reference sequence). The CDR3 region has the DNA TGTGCCAGCAGCTACCACGGACAGGGATACACTGAAGCTTTCTTT. Translating it yields CASSYHGQGYTEAFF.

Of note for this clone: This same CDR3 is encoded by further DNA sequences in the sample. The chain employs TRBV2 and TRBJ2-7; 9 bases are a match to TRBD1. The junction had 0 bases not matched to a gene; V was cut back by 6 bases and J by 3 bases. CDR1 is SNHLY, CDR2 FYNNEI, per germline. This CDR3 is built from 12 residues. CDR3 nucleotide sequence: TGTGCCAGCAGGGACAGGGGCTACGAGCAGTACTTC. Protein product: CASRDRGYEQYF.

The rearrangement uses TRBV28 and TRBJ1-1; D unclear. CDR3 length: 14 amino acids. V lost 8 bases and J lost 11, with 24 bases in between. The germline V gene encodes CDR1 MDHEN and CDR2 SYDVKM. The CDR3 spells CASATVATSQKAFF. The CDR3 DNA is TGTGCCAGCGCAACAGTCGCCACTTCCCAGAAGGCTTTCTTT.

This clone was counted a few times. A junction end diverges from the germline sequence, so it may reflect a read error. The chain links TRBV6-5 to TRBJ1-6; 8 nucleotides line up with TRBD1. The CDR3 loop spans 16 amino acids. Germline CDR1 and CDR2: MNHEY and SVGAGI. The CDR3 here is CASSHSEDRANSPLHF. The CDR3 DNA follows: TGTGCCAGCAGTCACTCCGAGGACAGGGCTAATTCACCCCTCCACTTT.

The chain couples TRBV7-9 to TRBJ2-1; possible D gene TRBD2, 6 bases. Trimming took off 0 bases at V and 6 bases at J, with 9 bases between the two ends. The CDR3 is 14 amino acids. CDR1 SEHNR and CDR2 FQNEAQ come from the germline V gene (reference sequence). The CDR3 bases are TGTGCCAGCAGCTTAGCACTAGCAGGCAATGAGCAGTTCTTC. Protein product: CASSLALAGNEQFF.

The genes are TRBV5-4 and TRBJ1-2; 8 nucleotides match TRBD1. The CDR3 covers 16 residues. The germline CDR1 and CDR2 sequences are SGHNT and YYREEE (reference sequence). V dropped 4 bases and J dropped 2; count of bases not matched to a gene: 10. Here the CDR3 DNA reads TGTGCCAGCAGCGGAATAAACAGGGGGACAAACTATGGCTACACCTTC. This encodes CASSGINRGTNYGYTF.

This chain uses TRBV19 with TRBJ1-1, with a weak D call TRBD1 (6 bases). The CDR3 runs to 14 residues. Germline V lookup: CDR1 LNHDA, CDR2 SQIVND (reference sequence). The V gene lost 1 base and the J gene lost 1 base, with 7 bases spanning the gap. The DNA of the CDR3 is TGTGCCAGTAGTATAGCGGACAGGAACACTGAAGCTTTCTTT. It is translated as CASSIADRNTEAFF.

The chain links TRBV13 to TRBJ1-4; TRBD1 matches 7 bases. CDR3 size: 14 residues. Per germline, CDR1 PRHDT and CDR2 FYEKMQ (reference sequence). Trimming at V came to 2 bases and at J to 8 bases, leaving 5 bases not matched to a gene. CDR3 coding DNA: TGTGCCAGCAGCTTAACCACAGGGGAGGAAAAACTGTTTTTT. Protein product: CASSLTTGEEKLFF.

The chain carries TRBV7-3 and TRBJ2-3; D may be TRBD1 (6 bases). The CDR3 spans 17 residues. Germline CDR1 and CDR2: SGHTA and FQGTGA. V was cut by 5 bases and J by 2 bases, with 20 bases left in between. DNA of the CDR3: TGTGCCAGCAGCCGCCTTGGGGGCGGAGCTCCCACAGATACGCAGTATTTT. Translation: CASSRLGGGAPTDTQYF.

This clone was recorded a few times. The rearrangement links TRBV6-1 to TRBJ1-3; unclear D gene. CDR1 MNHNS and CDR2 SASEGT come from the germline V gene. The CDR3 sequence is 16 residues long. V was cut by 3 bases and J by 0 bases, with 12 bases left in between. The CDR3 sequence is CASSEAVGISGNTIYF. The DNA of the CDR3 is TGTGCCAGCAGTGAGGCCGTCGGGATCTCTGGAAACACCATATATTTT.

The V and J genes are TRBV28 and TRBJ1-5, with a weak D call TRBD1 (5 bases). Germline CDR1 and CDR2: MDHEN and SYDVKM. This CDR3 region has 13 residues. Trimming stripped 10 bases from V and 4 bases from J, with 14 bases between. The CDR3 loop is CATHPGMNQPQHF. CDR3 DNA: TGTGCCACCCATCCAGGGATGAATCAGCCCCAGCATTTT.

This sequence joins TRBV2 and TRBJ2-3; D call uncertain. CDR1 is SNHLY, CDR2 FYNNEI, per germline. This CDR3 is 13 amino acids long. Trimming stripped 5 bases from V and 4 bases from J, with 10 bases between. CDR3 DNA: TGTGCCAGCAGTTACCCCGCGGCAGATACGCAGTATTTT. Protein: CASSYPAADTQYF.

The rearrangement joins TRBV5-1 to TRBJ1-2; no clear D. Trimming took 0 bases from V and 4 from J, leaving 13 bases between them. The CDR3 contains 15 residues. The germline V gene has CDR1 SGHRS and CDR2 YFSETQ. DNA for the CDR3: TGCGCCAGCAGCTTGGAAGCAACCCTCGGCTATGGCTACACCTTC. This encodes CASSLEATLGYGYTF.

The chain employs TRBV5-1 and TRBJ1-3, with 7 positions matching TRBD1. The V segment lost 4 bases and the J segment 3 bases; nucleotides outside the gene matches: 4. In germline, CDR1 is SGHRS, CDR2 YFSETQ. The CDR3 is 14 residues long. The CDR3 spells CASSPDRLGNTIYF. CDR3 sequence (DNA): TGCGCCAGCAGCCCGGACAGGCTTGGAAACACCATATATTTT.

The chain has TRBV6-1 and TRBJ1-2, with 9 bases matching TRBD1. This CDR3 has 13 residues. The J segment lost 8 bases and the V segment lost 6 bases, leaving 7 bases of the junction unmatched. CDR1 MNHNS and CDR2 SASEGT come from the germline V gene. CDR3 sequence (DNA): TGTGCCAGCAGCCCGGGACAGGGTGTCGGCTACACCTTC. It is translated as CASSPGQGVGYTF.

The chain has TRBV5-1 and TRBJ1-1, with D possibly being TRBD1 (6 bases). V was clipped by 1 base and J by 4 bases, with 14 bases between them. This CDR3 region has 15 residues. Germline assignment: CDR1 SGHRS and CDR2 YFSETQ. CDR3 bases: TGCGCCAGCAGCTTGTCGCCGGGGGCCTTCACTGAAGCTTTCTTT. Its protein is CASSLSPGAFTEAFF.

This clone showed up just once. The chain joins TRBV15 to TRBJ1-2; D uncertain. The CDR3 contains 13 residues. Trimming shortened V by 3 bases and J by 0 bases, and 5 bases separated the two germline ends. Germline CDR1 reads LNHNV; CDR2 reads YYDKDF (reference sequence). In DNA form, the CDR3 reads TGTGCCACCAGCAGGGGAACTAACTATGGCTACACCTTC. Translating it yields CATSRGTNYGYTF.

The gene calls are TRBV3-1 (or the pseudogene TRBV3-2) and TRBJ1-5; TRBD1 matches at 8 bases. V lost 9 bases, J lost 6 bases, and 4 bases stayed unmatched. The CDR3 extends over 12 amino acids. The germline V gene encodes CDR1 LGHDT and CDR2 YNNKEL (reference sequence). The CDR3 loop reads CASRQGSQPQHF. Here the CDR3 DNA reads TGTGCCAGTAGACAGGGGAGTCAGCCCCAGCATTTT.

The V gene is TRBV13, the J gene TRBJ1-1; D is unclear. This CDR3 has 13 residues. Trimming removed 3 bases at V and 1 base at J, with 6 bases between. Germline V CDR1 and CDR2: PRHDT, FYEKMQ (reference sequence). The CDR3 sequence is CASSFIANTEAFF. In DNA, the CDR3 is TGTGCCAGCAGCTTTATAGCGAACACTGAAGCTTTCTTT.

The V and J genes are TRBV30 and TRBJ1-3; 7 bases fit TRBD1. Trimming at V came to 4 bases and at J to 0 bases, leaving 9 bases not matched to a gene. The CDR3 sequence is 16 residues long. The germline gives CDR1 GTSNPN, CDR2 SVGIG (reference sequence). CDR3 sequence (DNA): TGTGCCTGGACCCCTGGGACAGTCTCCTCTGGAAACACCATATATTTT. Amino acid sequence: CAWTPGTVSSGNTIYF.

As DNA, the CDR3 is TGCGCCAGCAGCTTGCAAGGGACTAGCGGGGGGGCCGTTCGGGAGCAGTACTTC. It encodes CASSLQGTSGGAVREQYF. This chain uses TRBV5-1 with TRBJ2-7; TRBD2 matches 16 bases. Germline lookup yields CDR1 SGHRS and CDR2 YFSETQ. The V and J ends lost 1 base and 7 bases, in that order; junction bases with no gene match: 11. CDR3 length: 18 amino acids.